This passage covers 3 T cell receptor beta chains from one sample sequenced in a study of CD8 T cells in ankylosing spondylitis. One entry per CDR3 protein results from TCRdb running MiXCR on the 5' RACE reads. The sample has some 220,000 distinct CDR3 sequences, 8% to 9% seen once. The specimen was blood, either unsorted or a sorted T cell fraction (not recorded which). These receptor sequences come from a female donor with ankylosing spondylitis or in good health (not recorded which).

The table lists this clonotype with many counts. The chain joins TRBV14 to TRBJ2-5; 7 positions agree with TRBD2. The CDR3 length is 14 residues. Germline trimming cut 4 bases from V and 5 bases from J; bases unmatched to any gene: 7. Looked up from germline, CDR1 is SGHDN and CDR2 is FVKESK. The CDR3 protein is CASSLLTSTETQYF. The CDR3 DNA follows: TGTGCCAGCAGCCTACTGACTAGCACTGAGACCCAGTACTTC.

This clonotype was picked up a small number of times. The chain combines TRBV13 with TRBJ2-4; D possibly matches TRBD1 or TRBD2 (5 bases each). Trimming left V 5 bases short and J 4 bases short, with 12 bases between. The CDR3 totals 14 residues. The germline gives CDR1 PRHDT, CDR2 FYEKMQ (reference sequence). The CDR3 nucleotides read TGTGCCAGCAGCCCGGGACCGGATAAAAACATTCAGTACTTC. Its protein product is CASSPGPDKNIQYF.

The chain uses TRBV20-1 and TRBJ2-5; tentative D call: TRBD2 (5 bases). The V and J ends lost 4 bases and 5 bases respectively, with 23 bases between them. The CDR3 extends over 16 amino acids. The V gene's germline CDR1 is DFQATT and CDR2 SNEGSKA (reference sequence). The DNA for the CDR3 is TGCAGTGCTATCGCGGGCTACCCGGAGGTTAGGGAGACCCAGTACTTC. It specifies CSAIAGYPEVRETQYF.